This record concerns one T cell receptor beta chain sequence. Its antigen is unidentified. The entry originates in a study of OX40 agonist ivuxolimab in advanced cancers. Study-level background: It was ivuxolimab, an agonistic anti-OX40 (CD134) antibody, that patients were treated with. Approximately 40% of patients had received prior checkpoint inhibitor therapy. Study-wide results and limits: Partial responders treated at 0.1-3.0 mg/kg exhibited clonal expansion among the lowest measured.

Blood got drawn at baseline, again on cycle 4 day 1, and then on cycle 7 day 1. Germline loops: CDR1 SQVTM, CDR2 ANQGSEA. This CDR3 is 12 amino acids long. Trimming took 1 base from V and 6 from J, leaving 9 bases between them. TCRdb's table, derived via immunoSEQ multiplex PCR, lists solely in-frame clones and lacks some. Among around 80,000 clones listed, 87% were seen once. The TCR comes from an adult with an advanced solid tumor such as melanoma, head and neck, liver or kidney cancer. The chain has TRBV29-1 and TRBJ2-5; D remains unclear. The sample in question was CD4+ or CD8+ T cells sorted from blood, obtained in a trial of the OX40 agonist ivuxolimab. CDR3 protein: CSVEGVGKTQYF. As DNA, the CDR3 is TGCAGCGTTGAAGGTGTAGGGAAGACCCAGTACTTC.